Below are 25 T cell receptor beta chains sequenced from a single sample in a study of cytomegalovirus exposure and HLA in healthy donors. The assay was immunoSEQ multiplex PCR, and TCRdb's table has in-frame clones only and misses some. Here the sample spans more than 50,000 clones, 90% to 95% being singletons. The sample comprised PBMCs. These TCRs come from a woman aged 30 to 39 in good health and CMV-seronegative.

The chain links TRBV18 to TRBJ2-5, with 7 bases matching TRBD1. The J segment lost 4 bases and the V segment lost 4 bases, leaving 6 bases of the junction unmatched. The germline CDR1 and CDR2 sequences are KGHSH and LQKENI. CDR3 length: 14 residues. The CDR3 spells CASSQQGRRETQYF. The CDR3 DNA is TGTGCCAGCTCACAACAGGGGCGGCGAGAGACCCAGTACTTC.

The chain employs TRBV7-9 and TRBJ1-2; D call uncertain. V lost 3 bases and J 5 bases, leaving 16 bases between the germline ends. This CDR3 comprises 15 residues. In germline, CDR1 is SEHNR, CDR2 FQNEAQ (reference sequence). The CDR3 DNA follows: TGTGCCAGCAGCTTTTTGGCAGAGACTCTATATGGCTACACCTTC. It codes for CASSFLAETLYGYTF.

For the CDR3, the DNA is TGTGCCAGCAGCTTAGTAGAGGGCACTGAAGCTTTCTTT. Protein product: CASSLVEGTEAFF. This sequence joins TRBV11-2 and TRBJ1-1, with D hard to call. The V end lost 1 base, the J end lost 4 bases, and 7 bases lay between the germline ends. Germline V gene sequence: CDR1 SGHAT, CDR2 FQNNGV. This CDR3 has 13 residues.

V usage is TRBV9 and J usage is TRBJ2-3; 8 bases align to TRBD2. The CDR3 contains 14 residues. Germline values: CDR1 SGDLS, CDR2 YYNGEE. J was trimmed by 4 bases and V by 4 bases; bases with no gene match: 5. The CDR3 reads CASSSSGSADTQYF. In DNA, the CDR3 is TGTGCCAGCAGCTCCAGCGGGAGCGCAGATACGCAGTATTTT.

This clone was found a few times. This sequence joins TRBV28 and TRBJ2-7; 7 bases line up with TRBD1. The CDR3 is made up of 12 amino acids. From germline, CDR1 is MDHEN and CDR2 SYDVKM. The J segment lost 1 base and the V segment lost 8 bases, leaving 2 bases of the junction unmatched. The CDR3 region is CASLQGSYEQYF. In DNA form, the CDR3 reads TGTGCCAGCTTACAGGGGTCCTACGAGCAGTACTTC.

This rearrangement joins TRBV29-1 to TRBJ1-2, with D possibly matching TRBD1 (5 bases). In germline, CDR1 is SQVTM, CDR2 ANQGSEA. The CDR3 loop spans 15 amino acids. The V end was cut by 4 bases, the J end by 1 base, with 16 bases between. The CDR3 is CSVGTRRSLNYGYTF. The CDR3 nucleotides read TGCAGCGTTGGGACACGCCGGAGCCTTAACTATGGCTACACCTTC.

As DNA, the CDR3 is TGTGCCAGCAGCTGGACAGTCTACTCCTACAATGAGCAGTTCTTC. Encoded protein: CASSWTVYSYNEQFF. V is TRBV13 and J is TRBJ2-1; tentative D call: TRBD1 (6 bases). CDR3 length: 15 residues. V was shortened by 4 bases and J by 0 bases, with 10 bases between the two germline ends. The germline gives CDR1 PRHDT, CDR2 FYEKMQ (reference sequence). The whole variable domain, remainder taken from reference TRBV13 and TRBJ2-1, is AAGVIQSPRHLIKEKRETATLKCYPIPRHDTVYWYQQGPGQDPQFLISFYEKMQSDKGSIPDRFSAQQFSDYHSELNMSSLELGDSALYFCASSWTVYSYNEQFFGPGTRLTVL.

V and J are TRBV19 and TRBJ1-2; TRBD1 matches at 7 bases. Germline V CDR1 and CDR2: LNHDA, SQIVND (reference sequence). The junction had 4 bases not matched to a gene; V was cut back by 3 bases and J by 3 bases. The CDR3 runs 14 residues. CDR3 in amino acids: CASSINGQDYGYTF. In DNA form, the CDR3 reads TGTGCCAGTAGTATCAATGGACAGGACTATGGCTACACCTTC.

The J gene is TRBJ2-7, the V gene TRBV5-1, with D perhaps being TRBD1 or TRBD2 (5 bases each). Trimming cost V 4 bases and J 6 bases, with 17 bases left between them. Germline values: CDR1 SGHRS, CDR2 YFSETQ. This CDR3 region has 14 residues. The CDR3 nucleotides are TGCGCCAGCAGCATGGGGGAGAAGAGACGCGAGCAGTACTTC. This gives the protein CASSMGEKRREQYF.

This clone turned up a few times. The chain joins TRBV29-1 to TRBJ2-7; 8 bases line up with TRBD1. V trimming: 5 bases; J trimming: 7 bases; junction bases outside the gene matches: 10. Per the germline V gene, CDR1 is SQVTM and CDR2 is ANQGSEA. This CDR3 spans 13 amino acids. The chain's CDR3 is CSVLGQGALEQYF. CDR3 nucleotides: TGCAGCGTTTTGGGCCAGGGGGCATTGGAGCAGTACTTC.

This chain joins TRBV5-5 and TRBJ2-7; tentatively, D is TRBD2 (5 bases). CDR3 length equals 14 residues. Between the trimmed V and J ends, which lost 4 bases and 6 bases, there was a span of 17 bases. The germline CDR1 and CDR2 sequences are SGHKS and YYEKEE (reference sequence). The CDR3 is CASSLLLELGEQYF. In DNA form, the CDR3 reads TGTGCCAGCAGCCTCCTACTAGAACTTGGCGAGCAGTACTTC.

The chain combines TRBV5-8 with TRBJ1-1; no definite D call. Trimming removed 1 base at V and 4 bases at J, with 14 bases between. This CDR3 spans 15 amino acids. CDR1 is SGHTS, CDR2 YDEGEE, per germline. This CDR3 is CASSLFGRGRTEAFF. The DNA of the CDR3 is TGTGCCAGCAGCTTGTTTGGCCGAGGGCGCACTGAAGCTTTCTTT.

The chain employs TRBV29-1 and TRBJ1-1; D is perhaps TRBD1 (5 bases). Trimming left V 5 bases short and J 7 bases short, with 17 bases between. Germline lookup yields CDR1 SQVTM and CDR2 ANQGSEA. The CDR3 loop spans 13 amino acids. In DNA, the CDR3 is TGCAGCGTTCGGTTCCCGGGGGACGGTGAAGCTTTCTTT. Its translation: CSVRFPGDGEAFF.

The table lists this clone with a count of one. The V and J genes are TRBV28 and TRBJ2-7; D call uncertain. Trimming left V 8 bases short and J 1 base short, with 15 bases between. This CDR3 has 14 amino acids. Germline loops: CDR1 MDHEN, CDR2 SYDVKM. The DNA of the CDR3 is TGTGCCAGCGTGACACGGCACGTATCCTACGAGCAGTACTTC. Translating gives CASVTRHVSYEQYF.

The chain uses TRBV7-9 and TRBJ2-7; D remains unclear. The CDR3 runs 15 residues. Between the trimmed V and J ends, which lost 4 bases and 0 bases, there was a span of 13 bases. Germline V gene sequence: CDR1 SEHNR, CDR2 FQNEAQ (reference sequence). The CDR3 is CASSSMTAISYEQYF. DNA of the CDR3: TGTGCCAGCAGCTCGATGACTGCTATCTCCTACGAGCAGTACTTC.

The gene calls are TRBV19 and TRBJ2-1; unclear D gene. Looked up from germline, CDR1 is LNHDA and CDR2 is SQIVND (reference sequence). Trimming cost V 3 bases and J 6 bases, with 6 bases left between them. The CDR3 has 12 amino acids. CDR3 nucleotides: TGTGCCAGTAGTATCCTAGGCAATGAGCAGTTCTTC. Amino acid sequence: CASSILGNEQFF.

The chain employs TRBV13 and TRBJ2-5; the match to TRBD1 covers 8 bases. Looked up from germline, CDR1 is PRHDT and CDR2 is FYEKMQ (reference sequence). V shed 5 bases, J shed 7 bases, and the junction held 15 bases outside the gene matches. The CDR3 is made up of 16 amino acids. The CDR3 DNA reads TGTGCCAGCAGCCGGACAGGGCTGATGAGGCGGGGGACCCAGTACTTC. This codes for CASSRTGLMRRGTQYF.

V gene TRBV12-5 combines with J gene TRBJ2-3; TRBD2 matches at 10 bases. The CDR3 is made up of 15 amino acids. CDR1 LGHNT and CDR2 FRNRAP come from the germline V gene. Trimming cost V 0 bases and J 4 bases; bases outside gene matches: 1. The DNA for the CDR3 is TGTGCTAGTGGTTTGGTCCTAGCGGGAGCAGATACGCAGTATTTT. It encodes CASGLVLAGADTQYF.

This sequence joins TRBV6-5 and TRBJ2-2, with unresolved D. Germline CDR1 MNHEY, CDR2 SVGAGI. This CDR3 is 14 amino acids long. Between the trimmed V and J ends, which lost 6 bases and 0 bases, there was a span of 8 bases. The CDR3 bases are TGTGCCAGCAGGCCCACTACGAACACCGGGGAGCTGTTTTTT. It specifies CASRPTTNTGELFF.

The rearrangement joins TRBV28 to TRBJ2-7, with 10 bases matching TRBD1. Per the germline V gene, CDR1 is MDHEN and CDR2 is SYDVKM. J gave up 2 bases and V 8 bases, and 6 bases lay outside the gene matches. This CDR3 has 14 amino acids. The CDR3 nucleotides are TGTGCCAGCCATGGACAGGGGGGAACCTACGAGCAGTACTTC. Its protein is CASHGQGGTYEQYF.

V gene TRBV6-1 combines with J gene TRBJ2-1; TRBD2 agrees at 7 bases. This CDR3 is built from 17 residues. Germline-derived CDR1 and CDR2 are MNHNS and SASEGT. The V and J ends lost 2 bases and 8 bases, in that order; junction bases with no gene match: 15. In DNA, the CDR3 is TGTGCCAGCAGTGAACCCCGTGGGACGGGAGGAGTAGATGAGCAGTTCTTC. As protein: CASSEPRGTGGVDEQFF.

V usage is TRBV21-1 and J usage is TRBJ2-5; TRBD2 is taken as the D call from the table, unchecked against the DNA. TRBV21-1 is noted as a pseudogene. The CDR3 consists of 15 residues. The CDR3 region is CASSEVTSDQETQYF. The DNA of the CDR3 is TGTGCCAGCAGCGAAGTAACTAGCGACCAAGAGACCCAGTACTTC.

The gene calls are TRBV7-2 and TRBJ1-3, with TRBD1 matching over 8 bases. The CDR3 is 14 amino acids. Germline-derived CDR1 and CDR2 are SGHTA and FQGNSA. The V segment lost 5 bases and the J segment 4 bases; nucleotides outside the gene matches: 4. CDR3 in amino acids: CASSRQGKGNTIYF. Here the CDR3 DNA reads TGTGCCAGCAGCCGACAGGGGAAGGGAAACACCATATATTTT.

This rearrangement joins TRBV5-1 to TRBJ1-1; weak D call: TRBD1 (5 bases). From germline, CDR1 is SGHRS and CDR2 YFSETQ. The ends were cut back, 0 bases at V and 10 bases at J, with 16 bases in the middle. This CDR3 has 14 amino acids. The CDR3, as DNA: TGCGCCAGCAGCTTGGAAGGGGCTAGCGTAGGAGCTTTCTTT. As protein: CASSLEGASVGAFF.

This chain links TRBV14 with TRBJ2-5; D might be TRBD2 (5 bases). V lost 1 base to trimming and J lost 6 bases, with 6 bases between them. The CDR3 has 12 amino acids. Germline loops: CDR1 SGHDN, CDR2 FVKESK. CDR3 in amino acids: CASSQVGKTQYF. The CDR3 region has the DNA TGTGCCAGCAGCCAAGTCGGGAAGACCCAGTACTTC.